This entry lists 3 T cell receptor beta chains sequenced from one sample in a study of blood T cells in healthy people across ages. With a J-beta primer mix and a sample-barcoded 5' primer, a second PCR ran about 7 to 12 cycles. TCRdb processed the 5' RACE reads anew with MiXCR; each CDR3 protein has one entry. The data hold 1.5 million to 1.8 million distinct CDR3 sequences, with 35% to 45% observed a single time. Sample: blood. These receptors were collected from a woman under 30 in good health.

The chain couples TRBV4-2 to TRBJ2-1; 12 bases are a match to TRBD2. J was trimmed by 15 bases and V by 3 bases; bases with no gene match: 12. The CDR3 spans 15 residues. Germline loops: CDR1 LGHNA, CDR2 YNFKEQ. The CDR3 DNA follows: TGTGCCAGCAGCCACGAAGGGACTAGCGGGTCAGTTTGGTTCTTC. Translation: CASSHEGTSGSVWFF.

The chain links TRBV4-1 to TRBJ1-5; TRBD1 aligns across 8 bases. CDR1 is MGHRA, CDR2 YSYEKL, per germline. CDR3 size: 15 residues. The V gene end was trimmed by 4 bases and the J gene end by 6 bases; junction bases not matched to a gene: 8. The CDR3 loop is CASSPSDRGGQPQHF. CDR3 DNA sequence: TGCGCCAGCAGCCCCTCCGACAGGGGTGGTCAGCCCCAGCATTTT.

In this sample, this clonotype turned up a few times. DNA of the CDR3: TGTGCCAGCAGCTCGCATCACCCAGGGGATGGTTATGGCTACACCTTC. Translating gives CASSSHHPGDGYGYTF. V is TRBV12-3 or TRBV12-4 and J is TRBJ1-2, with D tentatively TRBD1 (6 bases). The V gene lost 6 bases and the J gene lost 5 bases, with 22 bases spanning the gap. The CDR3 spans 16 residues.